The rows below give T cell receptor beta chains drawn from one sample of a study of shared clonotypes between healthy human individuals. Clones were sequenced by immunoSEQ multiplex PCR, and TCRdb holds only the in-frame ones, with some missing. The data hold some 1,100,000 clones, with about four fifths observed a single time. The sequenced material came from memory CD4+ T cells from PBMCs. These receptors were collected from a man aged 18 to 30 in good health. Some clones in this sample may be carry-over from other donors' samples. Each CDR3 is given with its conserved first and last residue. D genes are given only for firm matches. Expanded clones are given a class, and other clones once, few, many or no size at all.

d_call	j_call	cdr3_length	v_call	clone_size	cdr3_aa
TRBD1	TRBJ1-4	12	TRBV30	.	CASGQSNEKLFF
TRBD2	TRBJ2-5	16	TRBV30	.	CAWSVGVSGSRETQYF
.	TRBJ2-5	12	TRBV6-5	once	CASSPSRGTQYF
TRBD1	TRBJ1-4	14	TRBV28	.	CASSRDRGREKLFF
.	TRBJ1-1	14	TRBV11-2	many	CASSLGSGGSEAFF
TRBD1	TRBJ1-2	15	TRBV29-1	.	CSVKPVQGPGGGYTF
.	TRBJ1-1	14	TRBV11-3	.	CASSPRLGSTEAFF
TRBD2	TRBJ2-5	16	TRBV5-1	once	CASSSTGTSGGETQYF
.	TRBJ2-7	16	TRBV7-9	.	CASSLVGWSSSYEQYF
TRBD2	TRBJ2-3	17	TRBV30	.	CAWSSTRTSGSRDTQYF
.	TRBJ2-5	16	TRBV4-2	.	CASSQDDDDQMGTQYF
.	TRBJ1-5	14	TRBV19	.	CASSILSGGQPQHF
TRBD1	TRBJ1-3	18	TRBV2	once	CASRPGTVTTQRGNTIYF
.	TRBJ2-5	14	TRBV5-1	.	CASSSTRGRETQYF
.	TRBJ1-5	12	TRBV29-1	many	CSVGDGGSPQHF
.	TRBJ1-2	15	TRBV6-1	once	CASGDHWRATYGYTF
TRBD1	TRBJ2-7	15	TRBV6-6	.	CASSYSQQGAYEQYF
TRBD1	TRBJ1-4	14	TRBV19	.	CASSIQGAFEKLFF
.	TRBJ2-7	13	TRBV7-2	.	CASSLEGQTKQYF
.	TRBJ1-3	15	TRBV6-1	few	CASTSVGRAGNTIYF
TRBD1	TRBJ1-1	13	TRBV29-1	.	CSVGTGGIAEAFF
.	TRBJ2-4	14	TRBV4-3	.	CASSQDEGKNIQYF
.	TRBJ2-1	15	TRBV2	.	CASSGTRISLNEQFF
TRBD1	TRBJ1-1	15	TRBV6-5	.	CASSYQGVYGTEAFF
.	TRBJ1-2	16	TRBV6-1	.	CASSEAGTRASYGYTF
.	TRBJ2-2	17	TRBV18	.	CASSPVRGLLNTGELFF
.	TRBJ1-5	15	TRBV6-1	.	CASSEVRGLNQPQHF
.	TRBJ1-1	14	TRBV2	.	CASSERSGNTEAFF
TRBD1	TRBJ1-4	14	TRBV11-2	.	CASSPDRANEKLFF
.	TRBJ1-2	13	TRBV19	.	CASTPDRSYGYTF
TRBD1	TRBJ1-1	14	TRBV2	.	CASSTTGGLTEAFF